A single sample is the source of the 18 T cell receptor beta chains below, sequenced in a study of cytomegalovirus exposure and HLA in healthy donors. The PCR ran on 60 Vbeta and 13 Jbeta primers. TCRdb's table, derived via immunoSEQ multiplex PCR, lists solely in-frame clones and lacks some. The repertoire has roughly 77,000 clones, roughly a tenth of them found once; the top ten carry almost 25%. The sequencing sample was made of PBMCs. These receptors were taken from a man aged 60 to 69 in good health and CMV-seropositive.

The chain links TRBV6-5 to TRBJ1-1; D remains unclear. CDR3 length: 15 residues. With 0 bases removed from V and 4 bases from J, the gap between germline ends came to 12 bases. CDR1 and CDR2 (germline): MNHEY, SVGAGI. CDR3 nucleotide sequence: TGTGCCAGCAGTTACTCCCTTCCGGGTGGCACTGAAGCTTTCTTT. As protein: CASSYSLPGGTEAFF.

V is TRBV5-4 and J is TRBJ2-1; 8 bases fit TRBD2. CDR3 size: 14 residues. Germline CDR1 is SGHNT and CDR2 is YYREEE (reference sequence). Trimming took 1 base from V and 4 from J; bases not matched to a gene: 1. CDR3: CASSLSGSYNEQFF. The CDR3 DNA reads as TGTGCCAGCAGCTTGAGCGGGAGTTACAATGAGCAGTTCTTC.

This clone was seen only a few times. This chain uses TRBV12-5 with TRBJ2-7; 7 nucleotides match TRBD2. The CDR3 runs 16 residues. CDR1 LGHNT and CDR2 FRNRAP come from the germline V gene. Trimming cost V 3 bases and J 9 bases; bases outside gene matches: 17. As DNA, the CDR3 is TGTGCTAGTGGTTTAAATGACGGCGGGAGTAGCCTAGTGCAGTACTTC. It is translated as CASGLNDGGSSLVQYF.

This clone was seen only a few times. V is TRBV10-3 and J is TRBJ2-1; weak D call: TRBD1 (8 bases). V dropped 0 bases and J dropped 9 bases, with 18 bases sitting between them. The CDR3 has 16 residues. The germline V gene encodes CDR1 ENHRY and CDR2 SYGVKD. DNA for the CDR3: TGTGCCATCAGTGAGTCGGTCAGCGGGACAGGTGGTGAGCAGTTCTTC. Translation: CAISESVSGTGGEQFF.

This clone is classed as medium-sized. This chain connects TRBV5-6 to TRBJ2-7, with D possibly matching TRBD2 (5 bases). The germline CDR1 and CDR2 sequences are SGHDT and YYEEEE. The CDR3 length is 19 residues. V shed 3 bases and J shed 6 bases, with 31 bases lying between them. The CDR3 region has the DNA TGTGCCAGCAGCTCTTCTTGGGTGAGTACAGAAGGAGCGGTTGGCGAGCAGTACTTC. Protein product: CASSSSWVSTEGAVGEQYF.

V gene TRBV5-4 combines with J gene TRBJ2-1; 16 bases agree with TRBD2. CDR3 length: 18 residues. J gave up 5 bases and V 3 bases, and 8 bases lay outside the gene matches. The germline V gene has CDR1 SGHNT and CDR2 YYREEE (reference sequence). The CDR3 nucleotides read TGTGCCAGCAGCTCGGGACTAGCGGGGGGGCCGGGTAACAATGAGCAGTTCTTC. Translated: CASSSGLAGGPGNNEQFF.

The chain has TRBV28 and TRBJ2-5; 11 positions match TRBD1. From germline, CDR1 is MDHEN and CDR2 SYDVKM. Losses at the gene ends were 5 bases for V and 5 bases for J; bases not matched to a gene: 1. The CDR3 consists of 13 residues. CDR3 sequence reads: CASSRDRGETQYF. CDR3 DNA: TGTGCCAGCAGTAGGGACAGGGGGGAGACCCAGTACTTC.

This clone has just a few counts. The chain is built from TRBV9 and TRBJ1-2; D is unclear. Germline assignment: CDR1 SGDLS and CDR2 YYNGEE. V was clipped by 0 bases and J by 8 bases, with 17 bases between them. The CDR3 length is 15 residues. The CDR3 region is CASSVGNSPGGGYTF. The CDR3, as DNA: TGTGCCAGCAGCGTAGGGAATAGCCCGGGAGGGGGCTACACCTTC.

Remarks on this clone: Within the sample, other DNA sequences also encode this same CDR3. The genes are TRBV12-5 and TRBJ1-2; 9 nucleotides agree with TRBD1. J was trimmed by 1 base and V by 0 bases; bases with no gene match: 6. Germline values: CDR1 LGHNT, CDR2 FRNRAP. CDR3 length: 17 amino acids. The CDR3 DNA is TGTGCTAGTGGTTTGGTCTTGGGACAGGGATTTAACTATGGCTACACCTTC. Protein: CASGLVLGQGFNYGYTF.

This clone was recorded a few times. The V gene is TRBV30, the J gene TRBJ2-1; 11 bases match TRBD2. Germline-derived CDR1 and CDR2 are GTSNPN and SVGIG (reference sequence). This CDR3 has 14 amino acids. The V gene end was trimmed by 3 bases and the J gene end by 10 bases; junction bases not matched to a gene: 8. CDR3 residues: CAWSMGLADQEQFF. CDR3 DNA sequence: TGTGCCTGGAGCATGGGACTAGCGGACCAAGAGCAGTTCTTC.

Only a few counts were recorded for this clone. The chain joins TRBV7-2 to TRBJ2-2; 8 bases match TRBD1. The CDR3 length is 14 residues. Looked up from germline, CDR1 is SGHTA and CDR2 is FQGNSA. V lost 6 bases to trimming and J lost 6 bases; unmatched junction nucleotides: 6. For the CDR3, the DNA is TGTGCCAGCAGGCAGTCAGGGGGCGCCGGGGAGCTGTTTTTT. Translation: CASRQSGGAGELFF.

The chain has TRBV7-2 and TRBJ2-3; possible D gene TRBD2, 5 bases. Germline loops: CDR1 SGHTA, CDR2 FQGNSA. CDR3 length: 15 residues. Trimming removed 1 base from V and 2 bases from J, with 10 bases in between. CDR3 nucleotides: TGTGCCAGCAGCTTAGGGACGGGATACACAGATACGCAGTATTTT. Protein: CASSLGTGYTDTQYF.

This chain connects TRBV28 to TRBJ2-4; weak D call: TRBD2 (6 bases). Germline V gene sequence: CDR1 MDHEN, CDR2 SYDVKM. The length of the CDR3 is 15 residues. The V and J ends lost 4 bases and 0 bases respectively, with 10 bases between them. Here the CDR3 reads CASSSSDLAKNIQYF. CDR3 DNA sequence: TGTGCCAGCAGTTCTAGCGATCTAGCCAAAAACATTCAGTACTTC. Full variable domain (rest looked up from reference TRBV28 and TRBJ2-4): DVKVTQSSRYLVKRTGEKVFLECVQDMDHENMFWYRQDPGLGLRLIYFSYDVKMKEKGDIPEGYSVSREKKERFSLILESASTNQTSMYLCASSSSDLAKNIQYFGAGTRLSVL.

This clone was seen only a few times. The chain employs TRBV11-2 and TRBJ2-4, with TRBD2 matching over 7 bases. The germline V gene encodes CDR1 SGHAT and CDR2 FQNNGV. CDR3 length equals 15 residues. Trimming took 8 bases from V and 2 from J; bases not matched to a gene: 9. CDR3 region: CASGEGPGTKNIQYF. The CDR3, as DNA: TGTGCCAGCGGGGAGGGTCCGGGGACCAAAAACATTCAGTACTTC.

This chain joins TRBV6-1 and TRBJ2-2; 7 nucleotides align to TRBD1. V trimming: 11 bases; J trimming: 0 bases; junction bases outside the gene matches: 6. CDR1 and CDR2 (germline): MNHNS, SASEGT. The length of the CDR3 is 14 residues. CDR3 nucleotides: TGTGCCTCGGCCGGGACAGCGAACACCGGGGAGCTGTTTTTT. It is translated as CASAGTANTGELFF.

J is TRBJ1-6 and V is TRBV6-6; D is possibly TRBD1 (5 bases). CDR1 and CDR2 (germline): MNHNY, SVGAGI (reference sequence). V was cut by 7 bases and J by 7 bases, with 14 bases left in between. The CDR3 has 14 residues. Here the CDR3 reads CASTYQGGNSPLHF. CDR3 DNA: TGTGCCAGCACATACCAGGGTGGCAATTCACCCCTCCACTTT.

This clone was detected a few times. V usage is TRBV28 and J usage is TRBJ2-1, with 9 positions matching TRBD1. Germline V gene lookup returns CDR1 MDHEN and CDR2 SYDVKM. V was clipped by 7 bases and J by 8 bases; unmatched bases: 15. The CDR3 sequence is 16 residues long. The CDR3 region has the DNA TGTGCCAGCACAAGCCCCCCGGGACAGGGAGTTTATGAGCAGTTCTTC. It specifies CASTSPPGQGVYEQFF.

On this clone itself: Within the sample, other DNA sequences also encode this same CDR3. The chain joins TRBV7-2 to TRBJ1-3; D remains ambiguous. CDR3 length: 14 residues. The ends were cut back, 6 bases at V and 1 base at J, with 10 bases in the middle. Looked up from germline, CDR1 is SGHTA and CDR2 is FQGNSA. CDR3 region: CASRPGISGNTIYF. The DNA of the CDR3 is TGTGCCAGCAGACCGGGGATATCTGGAAACACCATATATTTT.